Following are 8 T cell receptor beta chains from one sample sequenced in a study of T cells in localized non-small cell lung cancer (dated by TCRdb to between 2020 and 2021). Library preparation was by the immunoSEQ multiplex PCR assay. The source is immuneACCESS, and TCRdb retained only in-frame sequences with V and J called. Part of the clones is not carried over; for the studies checked, unresolved V genes explain less than half of this, and the remainder is unexplained. The sample profile shows under 35,000 clones; approximately 90% of them were found once. Of the sample, about an eighth is held by the ten largest clones. The sequencing used peripheral blood mononuclear cells, collected before any cancer treatment. These receptors all come from a female donor over 55 with stage II lung adenocarcinoma.

The chain has TRBV30 and TRBJ1-2, with 9 bases that match TRBD1. V lost 3 bases and J lost 4; bases outside the gene matches: 6. Per germline, CDR1 GTSNPN and CDR2 SVGIG (reference sequence). This CDR3 has 14 residues. CDR3 DNA: TGTGCCTGGAGGGGACCGGGACAGGGCTATGGCTACACCTTC. Amino acids: CAWRGPGQGYGYTF.

The rearrangement links TRBV29-1 to TRBJ2-1; D may be TRBD2 (5 bases). The CDR3 sequence is 15 residues long. CDR1 and CDR2 from the germline V gene are SQVTM and ANQGSEA. V gave up 8 bases and J gave up 0 bases, with 17 bases separating them. The CDR3 coding sequence is TGCAGCACCGGCTCCGGGATACACTCCTACAATGAGCAGTTCTTC. This gives the protein CSTGSGIHSYNEQFF.

This clone showed up just once. The rearrangement uses TRBV5-1 and TRBJ2-1; 10 positions match TRBD1. The germline gives CDR1 SGHRS, CDR2 YFSETQ. The V and J ends lost 1 base and 7 bases, in that order; junction bases with no gene match: 8. CDR3 size: 16 residues. DNA for the CDR3: TGCGCCAGCAGCTTGCCGGGACAGGGGAGGGGTAATGAGCAGTTCTTC. Amino acids: CASSLPGQGRGNEQFF.

The rearrangement joins TRBV1 to TRBJ2-1. TRBV1 counts as a pseudogene. The CDR3 runs 17 residues. The CDR3 region is CTSSQPWDRSSYNEQFF. The CDR3 DNA sequence: TGCACCAGCAGCCAACCCTGGGACCGCAGCTCCTACAATGAGCAGTTCTTC.

About this clone: This same CDR3 is encoded by further DNA sequences in the sample. The chain employs TRBV30 and TRBJ1-1, with D uncertain. The CDR3 loop spans 12 amino acids. CDR1 and CDR2 from the germline V gene are GTSNPN and SVGIG (reference sequence). Trimming left V 2 bases short and J 6 bases short, with 10 bases between. CDR3: CAWSLLLAEAFF. In nucleotides, the CDR3 is TGTGCCTGGAGTCTCCTGCTCGCTGAAGCTTTCTTT.

V usage is TRBV27 and J usage is TRBJ2-7; D unclear. The CDR3 contains 12 residues. V dropped 3 bases and J dropped 6 bases, with 9 bases sitting between them. CDR1 and CDR2 (germline): MNHEY, SMNVEV (reference sequence). Here the CDR3 DNA reads TGTGCCAGCAGTTTTCCCAAGGGCGAGCAGTACTTC. Translated: CASSFPKGEQYF.

This chain links TRBV27 with TRBJ2-1; the D gene is possibly TRBD1 (6 bases). The germline V and J ends were trimmed by 6 bases and 0 bases, with 15 bases remaining between them. From germline, CDR1 is MNHEY and CDR2 SMNVEV (reference sequence). CDR3 length equals 16 residues. The CDR3 here is CASSLDRTISYNEQFF. DNA for the CDR3: TGTGCCAGCAGCCTAGACAGGACGATCTCCTACAATGAGCAGTTCTTC.

The CDR3 DNA is TGCGCCAGCAGCTTGAATTACCAGGGTCGGCGGAATGAGCAGTTCTTC. Its protein is CASSLNYQGRRNEQFF. V and J are TRBV5-1 and TRBJ2-1; D might be TRBD1 (5 bases). V lost 1 base, J lost 7 bases, and 18 bases lay in between. Per germline, CDR1 SGHRS and CDR2 YFSETQ. CDR3 length: 16 amino acids.